The 26 T cell receptor beta chains listed next were all sequenced from one sample in a study of blood T cell repertoires in COVID-19. The assay was immunoSEQ multiplex PCR, and TCRdb's table has in-frame clones only and misses some. The data contain fewer than 140,000 clones, about three quarters of them seen just once; the ten biggest clones take up roughly 6.2%. Sequencing was performed on peripheral blood. The source of these receptors is a man older than 75 with COVID-19, enrolled during active disease.

This clone was seen only a few times. The chain uses TRBV15 and TRBJ1-1; D is undetermined. This CDR3 is 15 amino acids long. V gave up 1 base and J gave up 0 bases, with 9 bases separating them. The germline gives CDR1 LNHNV, CDR2 YYDKDF (reference sequence). CDR3 nucleotide sequence: TGTGCCACCAGCAGAGGGAGTGCGATGAACACTGAAGCTTTCTTT. It codes for CATSRGSAMNTEAFF. Complete variable domain (other parts from reference TRBV15 and TRBJ1-1): DAMVIQNPRYQVTQFGKPVTLSCSQTLNHNVMYWYQQKSSQAPKLLFHYYDKDFNNEADTPDNFQSRRPNTSFCFLDIRSPGLGDTAMYLCATSRGSAMNTEAFFGQGTRLTVV.

This clone was counted a single time. The chain combines TRBV4-3 with TRBJ2-6; TRBD2 matches at 7 bases. The CDR3 loop spans 16 amino acids. Germline V gene data show CDR1 as LGHNA and CDR2 as YSLEER. The V gene end was trimmed by 0 bases and the J gene end by 3 bases; junction bases not matched to a gene: 2. In nucleotides, the CDR3 is TGCGCCAGCAGCCAAGAACCGGGAGGTGGGGCCAACGTCCTGACTTTC. As protein: CASSQEPGGGANVLTF.

The chain joins TRBV20-1 to TRBJ2-5, with D possibly being TRBD2 (6 bases). The CDR3 has 12 amino acids. Trimming cost V 3 bases and J 5 bases, with 10 bases left between them. The V gene's germline CDR1 is DFQATT and CDR2 SNEGSKA (reference sequence). The CDR3 coding sequence is TGCAGTGCTAGTTCGACTAGGGAGACCCAGTACTTC. Translated: CSASSTRETQYF.

The chain links TRBV6-2 or TRBV6-3 to TRBJ2-3; D is unresolved. The V and J ends lost 2 bases and 4 bases respectively, with 10 bases between them. The CDR3 covers 14 residues. Germline loops: CDR1 MNHEY, CDR2 SVGEGT. The CDR3 loop reads CASSYPYDSDTQYF. The CDR3 DNA is TGTGCCAGCAGTTACCCTTACGACTCAGATACGCAGTATTTT.

This clone was observed a few times. This chain joins TRBV30 and TRBJ1-2, with D maybe TRBD1 (6 bases). Trimming stripped 3 bases from V and 4 bases from J, with 15 bases between. Germline V gene lookup returns CDR1 GTSNPN and CDR2 SVGIG (reference sequence). CDR3 length: 14 residues. In DNA, the CDR3 is TGTGCCTGGAGCCTGCCGGGACACGTCTATGGCTACACCTTC. Protein product: CAWSLPGHVYGYTF.

This clone showed up just a few times. The V and J genes are TRBV11-3 and TRBJ2-2; 8 nucleotides match TRBD2. CDR3 size: 16 residues. The germline gives CDR1 SGHNT, CDR2 YENEEA. V was clipped by 2 bases and J by 6 bases; unmatched bases: 8. As DNA, the CDR3 is TGTGCCAGCAGCTTACATCTGACGGGAGGGGCCGGGGAGCTGTTTTTT. The encoded protein is CASSLHLTGGAGELFF.

In its sample, this clone ranks as medium-sized. The CDR3 coding sequence is TGTGCCAGCGCCCTTAGCGGGCCCCAAGAGACCCAGTACTTC. Residues: CASALSGPQETQYF. The rearrangement links TRBV27 to TRBJ2-5, with TRBD2 identical over 7 bases. Trimming took 8 bases from V and 1 from J; bases not matched to a gene: 7. CDR1 is MNHEY and CDR2 is SMNVEV in the germline V gene (reference sequence). The CDR3 covers 14 residues.

This chain connects TRBV7-9 to TRBJ1-6; 8 bases match TRBD1. The CDR3 has 15 amino acids. Looked up from germline, CDR1 is SEHNR and CDR2 is FQNEAQ (reference sequence). The V gene end was trimmed by 1 base and the J gene end by 9 bases; junction bases not matched to a gene: 5. CDR3 nucleotides: TGTGCCAGCAGCTTAGGTGACAGGGGATTTTCACCCCTCCACTTT. The encoded protein is CASSLGDRGFSPLHF.

The chain has TRBV27 and TRBJ2-3; 12 bases agree with TRBD2. Germline V CDR1 and CDR2: MNHEY, SMNVEV (reference sequence). The CDR3 has 14 residues. Unmatched junction bases numbered 10, after V lost 9 bases and J lost 9 bases. Written as DNA, the CDR3 is TGTGCCAGTCGACTAGCGGGAGCGGGGGGGACGCAGTATTTT. This sequence encodes CASRLAGAGGTQYF.

This clone occurred once. The DNA of the CDR3 is TGTGCCAGCAGCAGATTACAGGGGGTAGGTTACGAGCAGTACTTC. It yields the protein CASSRLQGVGYEQYF. The genes are TRBV7-2 and TRBJ2-7, with 8 bases aligning to TRBD1. The V gene end was trimmed by 5 bases and the J gene end by 4 bases; junction bases not matched to a gene: 10. This CDR3 is built from 15 residues. CDR1 and CDR2 (germline): SGHTA, FQGNSA.

This clone was counted only a few times. The chain uses TRBV28 and TRBJ1-3, with D perhaps TRBD1 (6 bases). This CDR3 is 13 amino acids long. V gave up 5 bases and J gave up 12 bases, with 17 bases separating them. Germline V gene sequence: CDR1 MDHEN, CDR2 SYDVKM. The CDR3 here is CASSLQGTINIYF. For the CDR3, the DNA is TGTGCCAGCAGTCTCCAGGGGACAATCAACATATATTTT. Complete variable domain (other parts from reference TRBV28 and TRBJ1-3): DVKVTQSSRYLVKRTGEKVFLECVQDMDHENMFWYRQDPGLGLRLIYFSYDVKMKEKGDIPEGYSVSREKKERFSLILESASTNQTSMYLCASSLQGTINIYFGEGSWLTVV.

This chain joins TRBV27 and TRBJ1-5; the match to TRBD1 covers 11 bases. Per the germline V gene, CDR1 is MNHEY and CDR2 is SMNVEV (reference sequence). J lost 7 bases, V lost 4 bases, and 9 bases had no gene match. This CDR3 comprises 16 residues. DNA for the CDR3: TGTGCCAGCAGTTCCTCGGACAGGGGGCTCAGGCAGCCCCAGCATTTT. Protein: CASSSSDRGLRQPQHF.

V gene TRBV28 combines with J gene TRBJ2-7; 12 bases agree with TRBD2. This CDR3 is 16 amino acids long. Germline V lookup: CDR1 MDHEN, CDR2 SYDVKM. The V gene end was trimmed by 3 bases and the J gene end by 5 bases; junction bases not matched to a gene: 8. The CDR3 here is CASSFRRLAGEDEQYF. In DNA, the CDR3 is TGTGCCAGCAGTTTCCGCAGACTAGCGGGAGAGGACGAGCAGTACTTC.

The chain is built from TRBV20-1 and TRBJ1-2, with D maybe TRBD1 (6 bases). The V gene lost 7 bases and the J gene lost 4 bases, with 10 bases spanning the gap. The CDR3 runs 11 residues. Germline V gene lookup returns CDR1 DFQATT and CDR2 SNEGSKA (reference sequence). CDR3 sequence (DNA): TGCAGTGTCGGGACACCCTATGGCTACACCTTC. Translating it yields CSVGTPYGYTF.

The rearrangement joins TRBV21-1 to TRBJ2-2; the D call TRBD1 from the table was never checked on the DNA. TRBV21-1 is noted as a pseudogene. The CDR3 sequence is 17 residues long. CDR3 nucleotide sequence: TGTGCCAGCAGCAAAGGAACGGGTAGGGGGTGCTCCGGGGAGCTGTTTTTT. This codes for CASSKGTGRGCSGELFF.

The V gene is TRBV4-2, the J gene TRBJ1-1; 7 bases map to TRBD1. The V gene end was trimmed by 1 base and the J gene end by 2 bases; junction bases not matched to a gene: 4. The CDR3 extends over 15 amino acids. The V gene's germline CDR1 is LGHNA and CDR2 YNFKEQ. The CDR3 bases are TGTGCCAGCAGCCAAGGACAGGGAGGAAACACTGAAGCTTTCTTT. This gives the protein CASSQGQGGNTEAFF.

This clone was counted a single time. The chain has TRBV29-1 and TRBJ2-5, with D perhaps matching TRBD1 (6 bases). Germline V gene sequence: CDR1 SQVTM, CDR2 ANQGSEA. The V and J ends lost 2 bases and 7 bases respectively, with 11 bases between them. The CDR3 length is 12 residues. Here the CDR3 reads CSVETTGRTQYF. In DNA, the CDR3 is TGCAGCGTTGAAACCACAGGGCGGACCCAGTACTTC.

This chain connects TRBV5-1 to TRBJ2-7; D might be TRBD2 (5 bases). Germline CDR1 and CDR2: SGHRS and YFSETQ. The CDR3 loop spans 16 amino acids. Between the trimmed V and J ends, which lost 1 base and 6 bases, there was a span of 20 bases. The CDR3 protein is CASSLIGGLGDREQYF. The CDR3 nucleotides are TGCGCCAGCAGCTTGATTGGCGGGTTAGGTGATCGCGAGCAGTACTTC.

This sequence joins TRBV28 and TRBJ2-5, with 8 bases matching TRBD1. The CDR3 runs to 13 residues. CDR1 and CDR2 from the germline V gene are MDHEN and SYDVKM. V dropped 5 bases and J dropped 3; count of bases not matched to a gene: 2. The CDR3 DNA reads as TGTGCCAGCAGTACGGACAGGGAAGAGACCCAGTACTTC. It translates to CASSTDREETQYF.

The gene calls are TRBV11-2 and TRBJ1-6; tentatively, D is TRBD1 (6 bases). Trimming left V 5 bases short and J 8 bases short, with 13 bases between. This CDR3 spans 14 amino acids. CDR1 is SGHAT and CDR2 is FQNNGV in the germline V gene. The CDR3 here is CASSPTDSYSPLHF. The CDR3 bases are TGTGCCAGCAGCCCCACGGACAGTTATTCACCCCTCCACTTT. Together with reference TRBV11-2 and TRBJ1-6, the CDR3 gives the full variable domain: EAGVAQSPRYKIIEKRQSVAFWCNPISGHATLYWYQQILGQGPKLLIQFQNNGVVDDSQLPKDRFSAERLKGVDSTLKIQPAKLEDSAVYLCASSPTDSYSPLHFGNGTRLTVT.

In DNA, the CDR3 is TGTGCCAGCAGCCGCCAGGGACAGGGGTACGAGCAGTACTTC. Encoded protein: CASSRQGQGYEQYF. The chain links TRBV3-1 (or the pseudogene TRBV3-2) to TRBJ2-7; 10 nucleotides agree with TRBD1. In germline, CDR1 is LGHDT, CDR2 YNNKEL (reference sequence). The ends lost 4 bases at V and 4 bases at J; junction bases unmatched: 4. The CDR3 length is 14 residues.

This clone was detected only once. The V and J genes are TRBV5-5 and TRBJ1-1; TRBD1 agrees at 8 bases. Losses at the gene ends were 2 bases for V and 2 bases for J; bases not matched to a gene: 11. The germline V gene has CDR1 SGHKS and CDR2 YYEKEE (reference sequence). The CDR3 spans 17 residues. The CDR3 nucleotides read TGTGCCAGCAGCTTCTGGGTGGACAGGGCAATAAACACTGAAGCTTTCTTT. As protein: CASSFWVDRAINTEAFF.

Here the CDR3 reads CASSLTILAGVNNEQFF. As DNA, the CDR3 is TGCGCCAGCAGCTTAACGATACTAGCGGGAGTTAACAATGAGCAGTTCTTC. V usage is TRBV5-1 and J usage is TRBJ2-1; 11 bases map to TRBD2. Trimming at V came to 2 bases and at J to 5 bases, leaving 9 bases not matched to a gene. The CDR3 has 17 residues. Germline CDR1 and CDR2: SGHRS and YFSETQ.

The V gene is TRBV10-3, the J gene TRBJ1-2; 8 bases are a match to TRBD1. Looked up from germline, CDR1 is ENHRY and CDR2 is SYGVKD. This CDR3 region has 17 residues. V dropped 0 bases and J dropped 8; count of bases not matched to a gene: 14. The CDR3 DNA sequence: TGTGCCATCAGTGAGTCGATAGCCTTTAGGACAGGGAACGGCTACACCTTC. It is translated as CAISESIAFRTGNGYTF.

The chain carries TRBV5-1 and TRBJ1-4; 9 nucleotides align to TRBD1. Germline trimming cut 4 bases from V and 8 bases from J; bases unmatched to any gene: 6. Germline lookup yields CDR1 SGHRS and CDR2 YFSETQ. The CDR3 length is 14 residues. CDR3 bases: TGCGCCAGCAGCACCGGACAGGGGTGGGAAAAACTGTTTTTT. Protein sequence: CASSTGQGWEKLFF.

The sample holds one count of this clone. The V gene is TRBV5-1, the J gene TRBJ2-5; a possible D gene is TRBD1 (6 bases). Germline V gene lookup returns CDR1 SGHRS and CDR2 YFSETQ. The length of the CDR3 is 16 residues. V was pared by 0 bases and J by 5 bases, with 17 bases between. The CDR3 bases are TGCGCCAGCAGCTTGGAGTGGGACATCTATGAGGAGACCCAGTACTTC. Its protein product is CASSLEWDIYEETQYF.